The 8 T cell receptor beta chains in this list originate from one sample, sequenced in a study of response to subunit inactivated influenza vaccine. MiXCR, applied by TCRdb to the RT-PCR reads, yields one record per CDR3 protein. The sample holds 150,000 to 200,000 distinct CDR3 sequences, less than 15% seen once. The same sample was also used in a study of T cells expressing NK-cell markers. From that paper: The authors generated TCR beta cDNA through 5'RACE template switching with UMIs.

The source material was CD8+ T cells sorted from PBMCs, sampled about 12 days after vaccination. The receptors come from a man aged 50 to 60 who received an inactivated influenza vaccine.

The sample holds many counts of this clonotype. The rearrangement joins TRBV4-3 to TRBJ2-3; D unresolved. Germline values: CDR1 LGHNA, CDR2 YSLEER. The CDR3 runs 15 residues. The ends were cut back, 0 bases at V and 0 bases at J, with 7 bases in the middle. CDR3 bases: TGCGCCAGCAGCCAAGATGGCAGTAGCACAGATACGCAGTATTTT. Encoded protein: CASSQDGSSTDTQYF.

V gene TRBV15 combines with J gene TRBJ1-4; D remains unclear. The CDR3 has 14 amino acids. Germline V gene data show CDR1 as LNHNV and CDR2 as YYDKDF (reference sequence). Trimming cost V 3 bases and J 8 bases, with 13 bases left between them. CDR3 protein: CATSSRKKAEKLFF. The CDR3 bases are TGTGCCACCAGCAGTCGCAAGAAGGCAGAAAAACTGTTTTTT.

This clonotype was seen only a few times. This CDR3 is CASSTSAGVAQETQYF. In DNA form, the CDR3 reads TGTGCCAGCAGCACCTCAGCGGGAGTGGCTCAAGAGACCCAGTACTTC. V and J are TRBV9 and TRBJ2-5, with TRBD2 matching over 8 bases. Germline V gives CDR1 SGDLS, CDR2 YYNGEE. This CDR3 has 16 residues. The V gene end was trimmed by 4 bases and the J gene end by 2 bases; junction bases not matched to a gene: 10. Variable domain in full (rest from reference TRBV9 and TRBJ2-5): DSGVTQTPKHLITATGQRVTLRCSPRSGDLSVYWYQQSLDQGLQFLIQYYNGEERAKGNILERFSAQQFPDLHSELNLSSLELGDSALYFCASSTSAGVAQETQYFGPGTRLLVL.

The table lists this clonotype with a few counts. V and J are TRBV28 and TRBJ2-2, with TRBD1 identical over 7 bases. The germline V gene encodes CDR1 MDHEN and CDR2 SYDVKM. The trim removed 5 bases at V and 4 bases at J, leaving 7 bases unmatched. The CDR3 is 15 residues long. CDR3 DNA sequence: TGTGCCAGCAGTCCCATGACAGGGTCCACCGGGGAGCTGTTTTTT. Protein sequence: CASSPMTGSTGELFF. The variable domain in full, with the rest retrieved from reference TRBV28 and TRBJ2-2, is DVKVTQSSRYLVKRTGEKVFLECVQDMDHENMFWYRQDPGLGLRLIYFSYDVKMKEKGDIPEGYSVSREKKERFSLILESASTNQTSMYLCASSPMTGSTGELFFGEGSRLTVL.

Only a few counts were recorded for this clonotype. This chain joins TRBV12-3 or TRBV12-4 and TRBJ2-7; 8 bases map to TRBD1. CDR3 length: 14 residues. After removal of 6 bases from V and 5 bases from J, the junction contained 9 bases not matched to a gene. CDR3 bases: TGTGCCAGCAGCCATCAGGGGGCGTATCACGAGCAGTACTTC. Translated: CASSHQGAYHEQYF.

In its sample, this clonotype was seen a few times. The rearrangement joins TRBV10-3 to TRBJ2-7; no definite D call. Trimming stripped 2 bases from V and 6 bases from J, with 11 bases between. In germline, CDR1 is ENHRY, CDR2 SYGVKD. The CDR3 consists of 13 residues. CDR3 region: CAISENPPSEQYF. The CDR3 DNA is TGTGCCATCAGTGAGAATCCACCCTCCGAGCAGTACTTC.

V and J are TRBV10-1 and TRBJ2-2; the D gene is possibly TRBD2 (5 bases). The CDR3 has 17 amino acids. The V end lost 3 bases, the J end lost 1 base, and 15 bases lay between the germline ends. The germline V gene has CDR1 WNHNN and CDR2 SYGVQD (reference sequence). The CDR3 is CASSEGRLGLNTGELFF. The DNA of the CDR3 is TGCGCCAGCAGTGAAGGGAGATTGGGCTTGAACACCGGGGAGCTGTTTTTT.

This clonotype was seen more than once but under ten times. The chain joins TRBV27 to TRBJ1-5, with 8 bases identical to TRBD1. V lost 11 bases, J lost 10 bases, and 10 bases stayed unmatched. This CDR3 is built from 12 residues. The germline CDR1 and CDR2 sequences are MNHEY and SMNVEV (reference sequence). The CDR3 region has the DNA TGTGCCTCCCGACAGGGGTTTCAACCCCAGCATTTT. Its protein is CASRQGFQPQHF.